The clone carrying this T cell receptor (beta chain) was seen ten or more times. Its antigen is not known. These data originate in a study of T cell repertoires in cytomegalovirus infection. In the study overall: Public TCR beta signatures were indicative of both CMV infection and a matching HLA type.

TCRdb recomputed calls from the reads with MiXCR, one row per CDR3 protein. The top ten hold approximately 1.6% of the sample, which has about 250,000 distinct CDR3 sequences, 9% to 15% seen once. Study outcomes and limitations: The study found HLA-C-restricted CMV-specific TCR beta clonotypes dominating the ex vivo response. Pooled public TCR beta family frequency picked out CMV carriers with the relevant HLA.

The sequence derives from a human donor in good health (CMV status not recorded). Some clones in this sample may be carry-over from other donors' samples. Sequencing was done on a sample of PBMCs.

This chain's CDR3 is CASSPRGSYEQYF. CDR3 nucleotides: TGTGCCAGCAGCCCAAGAGGGTCCTACGAGCAGTACTTC. V gene TRBV6-2 or TRBV6-3 combines with J gene TRBJ2-7, with a possible D match to TRBD2 (5 bases). The germline V and J ends were trimmed by 6 bases and 1 base, with 10 bases remaining between them. CDR3 size: 13 residues. The V gene's germline CDR1 is MNHEY and CDR2 SVGEGT.